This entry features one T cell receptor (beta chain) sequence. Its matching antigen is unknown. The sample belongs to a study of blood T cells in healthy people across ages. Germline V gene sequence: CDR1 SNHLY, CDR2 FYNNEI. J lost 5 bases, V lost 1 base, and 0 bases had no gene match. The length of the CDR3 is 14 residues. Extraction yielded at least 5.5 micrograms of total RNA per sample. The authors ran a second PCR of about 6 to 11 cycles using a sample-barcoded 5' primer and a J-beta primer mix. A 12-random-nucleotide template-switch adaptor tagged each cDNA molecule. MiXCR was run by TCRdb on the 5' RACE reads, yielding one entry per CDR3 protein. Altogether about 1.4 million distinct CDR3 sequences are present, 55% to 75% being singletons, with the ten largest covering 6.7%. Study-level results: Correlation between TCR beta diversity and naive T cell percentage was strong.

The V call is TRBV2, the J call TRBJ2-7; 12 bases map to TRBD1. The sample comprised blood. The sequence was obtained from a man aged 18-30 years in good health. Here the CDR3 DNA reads TGTGCCAGCAGTGAAGGGGACAGGGGGCACGAGCAGTACTTC. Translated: CASSEGDRGHEQYF.